The next 14 T cell receptor beta chains were all read from a single sample in a study of T-cell reconstitution after alpha-beta-depleted transplantation in children. TCRbeta library construction was performed incorporating unique molecular identifiers. MiXCR was run by TCRdb on the PCR reads, yielding one entry per CDR3 protein. Of hundreds of thousands of distinct CDR3 sequences in the sample, roughly 26% are singletons; the top ten hold approximately 2.5%. The sample here was PBMCs, taken before TCRalphabeta/CD19-depleted stem cell transplant. The receptors stem from a girl aged 2 to 9 with Fanconi anemia, due to receive a stem cell transplant.

The rearrangement links TRBV11-2 to TRBJ2-5, with D unclear. Looked up from germline, CDR1 is SGHAT and CDR2 is FQNNGV. The CDR3 extends over 17 amino acids. V lost 0 bases to trimming and J lost 0 bases, with 14 bases between them. CDR3 loop: CASSLDLDFYNQETQYF. The CDR3, as DNA: TGTGCCAGCAGCTTAGATCTCGACTTTTACAACCAAGAGACCCAGTACTTC.

This clonotype was seen more than once but under ten times. The genes are TRBV12-5 and TRBJ1-2; 8 bases fit TRBD1. The V segment lost 4 bases and the J segment 3 bases; nucleotides outside the gene matches: 4. CDR3 length: 14 residues. Germline V lookup: CDR1 LGHNT, CDR2 FRNRAP. The CDR3 DNA sequence: TGTGCTAGTGGTTCCCCGGGACAGGACTATGGCTACACCTTC. Translation gives CASGSPGQDYGYTF.

CDR3 sequence reads: CASSLRQALSYEQYF. The CDR3 DNA is TGTGCCAGCAGCTTGCGGCAAGCCCTCTCCTACGAGCAGTACTTC. This rearrangement joins TRBV5-5 to TRBJ2-7; D not resolved. V was shortened by 1 base and J by 0 bases, with 11 bases between the two germline ends. The germline CDR1 and CDR2 sequences are SGHKS and YYEKEE (reference sequence). This CDR3 region has 15 residues.

The J gene is TRBJ2-7, the V gene TRBV29-1; 8 bases line up with TRBD1. The V gene's germline CDR1 is SQVTM and CDR2 ANQGSEA. J gave up 5 bases and V 5 bases, and 11 bases lay outside the gene matches. The CDR3 sequence is 14 residues long. The CDR3 loop is CSVKTDRAPHEQYF. CDR3 coding DNA: TGCAGCGTTAAAACGGACAGGGCACCCCACGAGCAGTACTTC.

This clonotype was recorded at least ten times. CDR3 in amino acids: CSVGVNWEETQYF. CDR3 coding DNA: TGCAGCGTTGGGGTAAATTGGGAGGAGACCCAGTACTTC. The V and J genes are TRBV29-1 and TRBJ2-5; possible D gene TRBD2, 5 bases. The germline gives CDR1 SQVTM, CDR2 ANQGSEA. Trimming removed 4 bases at V and 5 bases at J, with 14 bases between. This CDR3 is built from 13 residues. The variable domain in full, completed from reference TRBV29-1 and TRBJ2-5, reads SAVISQKPSRDICQRGTSLTIQCQVDSQVTMMFWYRQQPGQSLTLIATANQGSEATYESGFVIDKFPISRPNLTFSTLTVSNMSPEDSSIYLCSVGVNWEETQYFGPGTRLLVL.

The chain is built from TRBV6-1 and TRBJ2-7; no firm D call. Germline loops: CDR1 MNHNS, CDR2 SASEGT. Trimming cost V 7 bases and J 4 bases, with 11 bases left between them. The CDR3 consists of 12 residues. The CDR3 nucleotides are TGTGCCAGCACCGAGCGTTTGTACGAGCAGTACTTC. Its translation: CASTERLYEQYF.

This clonotype showed up just a few times. This rearrangement joins TRBV10-1 to TRBJ2-2, with D perhaps TRBD2 (6 bases). CDR3 length: 15 residues. CDR1 WNHNN and CDR2 SYGVQD come from the germline V gene (reference sequence). V lost 2 bases and J lost 1, with 8 bases in between. CDR3 coding DNA: TGCGCCAGCAGTGAGCGGCGGGGGAACACCGGGGAGCTGTTTTTT. Its translation is CASSERRGNTGELFF.

This clonotype has at least ten counts. The V and J genes are TRBV20-1 and TRBJ1-2, with D unresolved. CDR1 is DFQATT, CDR2 SNEGSKA, per germline (reference sequence). The CDR3 contains 14 residues. Trimming removed 2 bases from V and 5 bases from J, with 15 bases in between. CDR3 nucleotides: TGCAGTGCTAGAAAGCAGATCGGCGAATATGGCTACACCTTC. It specifies CSARKQIGEYGYTF.

This clonotype appeared a few times. The rearrangement joins TRBV7-9 to TRBJ2-3; 9 nucleotides match TRBD2. Trimming removed 5 bases from V and 14 bases from J; junction bases left unmatched: 11. The CDR3 length is 13 residues. In germline, CDR1 is SEHNR, CDR2 FQNEAQ (reference sequence). This CDR3 is CASSLGAAGGLYF. The CDR3 nucleotides are TGTGCCAGCAGCCTTGGGGCGGCGGGGGGGCTGTATTTT.

This clonotype was found many times. V usage is TRBV15 and J usage is TRBJ2-3; D not certain. Looked up from germline, CDR1 is LNHNV and CDR2 is YYDKDF (reference sequence). V was pared by 1 base and J by 0 bases, with 11 bases between. The CDR3 spans 16 residues. The CDR3 sequence: CATSRADGPSTDTQYF. The DNA of the CDR3 is TGTGCCACCAGCAGAGCGGACGGCCCGAGCACAGATACGCAGTATTTT.

This clonotype was seen ten or more times. The rearrangement links TRBV7-3 to TRBJ2-3; TRBD2 matches at 7 bases. Germline values: CDR1 SGHTA, CDR2 FQGTGA. J gave up 6 bases and V 2 bases, and 5 bases lay outside the gene matches. The CDR3 has 14 residues. CDR3 sequence (DNA): TGTGCCAGCAGCTTACGGCGGGAGCTGGATACGCAGTATTTT. Translation: CASSLRRELDTQYF.

In the case of this clonotype: Germline is not matched at one junction end, which may reflect a read error. This chain uses TRBV20-1 with TRBJ1-5; D possibly corresponds to TRBD1 (6 bases). This CDR3 spans 15 amino acids. Germline assignment: CDR1 DFQATT and CDR2 SNEGSKA (reference sequence). CDR3 DNA sequence: TGCAGTACTAGAGATCCGACAGGAGGCAATCAGCCCCAGCATTTT. Residues: CSTRDPTGGNQPQHF.

This clonotype was recorded many times. The rearrangement joins TRBV12-5 to TRBJ1-1, with D unclear. CDR3 length: 21 amino acids. In germline, CDR1 is LGHNT, CDR2 FRNRAP. V was cut by 3 bases and J by 3 bases, with 32 bases left in between. In DNA form, the CDR3 reads TGTGCTAGTGGTTTTGGTGCTGAAGTACACACTCCATCCCCGGGTGACACTGAAGCTTTCTTT. This codes for CASGFGAEVHTPSPGDTEAFF.

This clonotype has at least ten counts. V is TRBV29-1 and J is TRBJ2-1; 12 positions agree with TRBD2. The CDR3 extends over 15 amino acids. Germline values: CDR1 SQVTM, CDR2 ANQGSEA. The junction had 7 bases not matched to a gene; V was cut back by 5 bases and J by 5 bases. The CDR3 nucleotides are TGCAGCGTTCAAACCGGGACTAGCGGGCACAATGAGCAGTTCTTC. Translating gives CSVQTGTSGHNEQFF.